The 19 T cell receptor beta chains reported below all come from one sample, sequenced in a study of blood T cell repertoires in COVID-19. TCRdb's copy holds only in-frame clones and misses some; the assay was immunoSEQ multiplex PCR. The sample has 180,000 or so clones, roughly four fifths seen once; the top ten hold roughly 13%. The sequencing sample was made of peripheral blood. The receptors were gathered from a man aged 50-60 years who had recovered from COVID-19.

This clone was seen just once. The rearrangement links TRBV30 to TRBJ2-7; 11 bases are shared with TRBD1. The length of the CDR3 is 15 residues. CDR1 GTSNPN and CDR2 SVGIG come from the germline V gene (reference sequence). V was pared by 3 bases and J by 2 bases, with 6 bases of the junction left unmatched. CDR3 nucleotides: TGTGCCTGGAGCTCCGGGACAGGGGGTCCCTACGAGCAGTACTTC. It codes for CAWSSGTGGPYEQYF.

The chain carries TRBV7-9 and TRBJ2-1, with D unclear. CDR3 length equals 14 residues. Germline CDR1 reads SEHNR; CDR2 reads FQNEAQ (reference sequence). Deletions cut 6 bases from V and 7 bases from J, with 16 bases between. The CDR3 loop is CASSSSLGRNEQFF. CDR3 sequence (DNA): TGTGCCAGCAGTTCCTCTCTAGGCAGAAATGAGCAGTTCTTC.

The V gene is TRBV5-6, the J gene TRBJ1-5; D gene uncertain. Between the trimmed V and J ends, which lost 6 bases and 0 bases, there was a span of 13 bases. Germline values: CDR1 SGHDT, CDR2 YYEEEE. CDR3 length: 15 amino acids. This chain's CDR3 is CASMVYGSSNQPQHF. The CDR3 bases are TGTGCCAGCATGGTGTACGGTTCTAGCAATCAGCCCCAGCATTTT.

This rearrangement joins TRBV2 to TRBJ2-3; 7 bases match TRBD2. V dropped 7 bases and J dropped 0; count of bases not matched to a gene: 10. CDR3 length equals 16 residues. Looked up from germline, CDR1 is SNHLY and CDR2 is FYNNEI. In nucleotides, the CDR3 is TGTGCCAGCAAGAATGGGCGGGGGAGAAGCACAGATACGCAGTATTTT. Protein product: CASKNGRGRSTDTQYF. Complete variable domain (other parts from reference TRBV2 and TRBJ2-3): EPEVTQTPSHQVTQMGQEVILRCVPISNHLYFYWYRQILGQKVEFLVSFYNNEISEKSEIFDDQFSVERPDGSNFTLKIRSTKLEDSAMYFCASKNGRGRSTDTQYFGPGTRLTVL.

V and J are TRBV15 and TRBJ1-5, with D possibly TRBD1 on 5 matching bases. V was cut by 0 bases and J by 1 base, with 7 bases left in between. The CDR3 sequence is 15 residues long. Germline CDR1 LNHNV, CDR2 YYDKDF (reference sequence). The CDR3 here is CATSRDSGSNQPQHF. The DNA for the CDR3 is TGTGCCACCAGCAGAGACTCAGGGAGCAATCAGCCCCAGCATTTT.

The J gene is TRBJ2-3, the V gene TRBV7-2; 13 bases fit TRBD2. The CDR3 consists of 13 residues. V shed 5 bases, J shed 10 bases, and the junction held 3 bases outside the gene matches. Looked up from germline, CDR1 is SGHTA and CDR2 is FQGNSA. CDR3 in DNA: TGTGCCAGCAGCCCGGGACTAGCGGGATCGCAGTATTTT. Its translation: CASSPGLAGSQYF.

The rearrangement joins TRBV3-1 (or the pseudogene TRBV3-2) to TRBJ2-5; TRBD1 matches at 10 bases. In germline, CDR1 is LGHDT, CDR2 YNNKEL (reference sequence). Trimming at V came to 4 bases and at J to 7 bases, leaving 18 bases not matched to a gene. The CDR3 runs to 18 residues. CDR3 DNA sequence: TGTGCCAGCAGCCTTTCGTGGGGGGACAGGGGCCGCAGTGGGACCCAGTACTTC. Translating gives CASSLSWGDRGRSGTQYF.

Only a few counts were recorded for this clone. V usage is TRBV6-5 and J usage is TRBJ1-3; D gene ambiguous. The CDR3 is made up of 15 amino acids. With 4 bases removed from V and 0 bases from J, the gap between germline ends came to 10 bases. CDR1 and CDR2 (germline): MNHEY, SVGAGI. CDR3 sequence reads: CASSLGLTSGNTIYF. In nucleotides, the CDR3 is TGTGCCAGCAGTTTAGGACTGACCTCTGGAAACACCATATATTTT.

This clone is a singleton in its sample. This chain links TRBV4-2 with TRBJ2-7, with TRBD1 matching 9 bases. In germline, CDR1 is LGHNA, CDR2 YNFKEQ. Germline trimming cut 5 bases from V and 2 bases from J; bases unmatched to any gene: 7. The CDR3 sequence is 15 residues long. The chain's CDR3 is CASSFTGQGPYEQYF. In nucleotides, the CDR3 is TGTGCCAGCAGCTTTACGGGACAGGGTCCCTACGAGCAGTACTTC.

CDR3 amino acids: CASSFFLSQLETQYF. The CDR3 region has the DNA TGTGCCAGCAGTTTCTTCCTTAGCCAGTTGGAGACCCAGTACTTC. The gene calls are TRBV28 and TRBJ2-5; D unresolved. Germline V CDR1 and CDR2: MDHEN, SYDVKM. V lost 3 bases, J lost 5 bases, and 16 bases lay in between. The CDR3 is 15 amino acids.

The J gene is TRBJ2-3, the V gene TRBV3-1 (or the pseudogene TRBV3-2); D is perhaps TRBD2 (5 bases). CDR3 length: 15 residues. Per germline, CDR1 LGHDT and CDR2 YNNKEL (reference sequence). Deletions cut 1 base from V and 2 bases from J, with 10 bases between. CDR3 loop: CASSQAVLATDTQYF. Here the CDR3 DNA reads TGTGCCAGCAGCCAAGCAGTCCTAGCCACAGATACGCAGTATTTT.

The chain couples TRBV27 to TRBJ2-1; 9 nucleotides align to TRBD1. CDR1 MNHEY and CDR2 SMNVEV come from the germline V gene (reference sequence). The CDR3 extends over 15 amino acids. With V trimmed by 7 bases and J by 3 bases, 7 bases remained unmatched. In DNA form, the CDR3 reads TGTGCCAGCACACCCGACAGGGGGATCTACAATGAGCAGTTCTTC. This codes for CASTPDRGIYNEQFF.

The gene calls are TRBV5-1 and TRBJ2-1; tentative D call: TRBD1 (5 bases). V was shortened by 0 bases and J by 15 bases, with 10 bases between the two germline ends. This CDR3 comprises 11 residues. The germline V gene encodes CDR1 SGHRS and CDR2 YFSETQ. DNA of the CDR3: TGCGCCAGCAGCTTGGAGGCAGGGCCGTTCTTC. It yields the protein CASSLEAGPFF.

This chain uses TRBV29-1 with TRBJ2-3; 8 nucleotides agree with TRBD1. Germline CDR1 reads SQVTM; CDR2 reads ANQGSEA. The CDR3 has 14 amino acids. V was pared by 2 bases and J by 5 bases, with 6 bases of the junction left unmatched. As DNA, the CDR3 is TGCAGCGTTGAAAGGACAGGGTGGGTAGATACGCAGTATTTT. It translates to CSVERTGWVDTQYF.

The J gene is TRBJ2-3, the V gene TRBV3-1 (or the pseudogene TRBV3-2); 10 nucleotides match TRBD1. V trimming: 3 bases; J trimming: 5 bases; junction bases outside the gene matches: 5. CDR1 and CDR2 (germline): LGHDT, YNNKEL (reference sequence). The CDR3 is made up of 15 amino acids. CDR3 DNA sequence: TGTGCCAGCAGCCAGCCGACAGGGGGCAGAGATACGCAGTATTTT. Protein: CASSQPTGGRDTQYF.

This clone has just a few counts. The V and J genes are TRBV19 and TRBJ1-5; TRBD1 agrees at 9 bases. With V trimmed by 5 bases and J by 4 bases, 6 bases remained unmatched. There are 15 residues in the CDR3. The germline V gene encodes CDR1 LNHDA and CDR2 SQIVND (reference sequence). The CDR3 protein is CASSPWTGENQPQHF. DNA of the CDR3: TGTGCCAGTAGTCCCTGGACAGGGGAAAATCAGCCCCAGCATTTT.

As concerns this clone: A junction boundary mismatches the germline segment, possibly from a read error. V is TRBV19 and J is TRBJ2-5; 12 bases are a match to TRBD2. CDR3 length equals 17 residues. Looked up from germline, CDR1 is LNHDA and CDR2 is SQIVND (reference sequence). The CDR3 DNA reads TGTGCCAGTAGTATGACTAGCGGGAGAGCGTACCAGGAGACCCAGTACTTC. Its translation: CASSMTSGRAYQETQYF.

CDR3 sequence reads: CACLKREGTDTQYF. The DNA of the CDR3 is TGTGCCTGCCTCAAGCGGGAGGGCACAGATACGCAGTATTTT. This chain connects TRBV28 to TRBJ2-3; TRBD2 agrees at 9 bases. The CDR3 has 14 amino acids. From germline, CDR1 is MDHEN and CDR2 SYDVKM. V lost 11 bases and J lost 1; bases outside the gene matches: 7.

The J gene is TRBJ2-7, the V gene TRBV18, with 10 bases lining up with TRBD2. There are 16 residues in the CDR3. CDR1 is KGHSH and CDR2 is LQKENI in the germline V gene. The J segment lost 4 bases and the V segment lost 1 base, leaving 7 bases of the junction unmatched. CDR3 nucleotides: TGTGCCAGCTCACCACGGAAACTAGCGGGATTTTACGAGCAGTACTTC. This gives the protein CASSPRKLAGFYEQYF. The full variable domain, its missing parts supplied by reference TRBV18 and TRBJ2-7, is NAGVMQNPRHLVRRRGQEARLRCSPMKGHSHVYWYRQLPEEGLKFMVYLQKENIIDESGMPKERFSAEFPKEGPSILRIQQVVRGDSAAYFCASSPRKLAGFYEQYFGPGTRLTVT.